This TCR beta chain was sequenced during a study of blood T cell repertoires in COVID-19. The method was immunoSEQ multiplex PCR; TCRdb's version includes in-frame clones alone and lacks a portion of them. The sample consists of roughly 82,000 clones, around 82% of them appearing once. CDR1 is MDHEN and CDR2 is SYDVKM in the germline V gene. The V and J ends lost 6 bases and 8 bases, in that order; junction bases with no gene match: 10. The CDR3 has 16 amino acids. Source material: peripheral blood. The chain has TRBV28 and TRBJ1-6, with 10 bases matching TRBD1. This TCR was sampled from a man aged 55-75 years with acute or convalescent COVID-19. CDR3 bases: TGTGCCAGCAGGAAGAGACAGGGGGCTCCCCATTCACCCCTCCACTTT. Protein product: CASRKRQGAPHSPLHF.